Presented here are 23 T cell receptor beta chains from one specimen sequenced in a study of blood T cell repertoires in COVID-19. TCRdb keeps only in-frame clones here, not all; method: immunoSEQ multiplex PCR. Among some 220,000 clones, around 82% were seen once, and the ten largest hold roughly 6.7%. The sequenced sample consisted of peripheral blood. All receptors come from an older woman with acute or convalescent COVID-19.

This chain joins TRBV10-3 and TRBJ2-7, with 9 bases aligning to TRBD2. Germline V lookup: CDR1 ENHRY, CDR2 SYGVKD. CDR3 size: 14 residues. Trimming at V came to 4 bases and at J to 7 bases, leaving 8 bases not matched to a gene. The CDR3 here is CAISGGGAEGEQYF. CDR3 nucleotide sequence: TGTGCCATCAGTGGCGGGGGGGCTGAGGGGGAGCAGTACTTC.

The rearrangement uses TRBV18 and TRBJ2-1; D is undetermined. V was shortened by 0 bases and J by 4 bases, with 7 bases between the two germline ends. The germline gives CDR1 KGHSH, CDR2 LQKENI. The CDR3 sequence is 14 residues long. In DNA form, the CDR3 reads TGTGCCAGCTCACCACCGGTCGGGTACAATGAGCAGTTCTTC. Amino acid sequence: CASSPPVGYNEQFF.

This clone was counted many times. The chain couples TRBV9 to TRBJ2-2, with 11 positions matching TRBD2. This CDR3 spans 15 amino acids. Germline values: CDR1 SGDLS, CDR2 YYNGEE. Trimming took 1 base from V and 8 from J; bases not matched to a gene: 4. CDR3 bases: TGTGCCAGCAGCGTACAACTAGCGGGGGCAGGGGAGCTGTTTTTT. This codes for CASSVQLAGAGELFF. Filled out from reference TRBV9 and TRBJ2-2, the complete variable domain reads DSGVTQTPKHLITATGQRVTLRCSPRSGDLSVYWYQQSLDQGLQFLIQYYNGEERAKGNILERFSAQQFPDLHSELNLSSLELGDSALYFCASSVQLAGAGELFFGEGSRLTVL.

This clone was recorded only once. CDR3 DNA: TGTGCCAGCGCCCAACAGGGGGCACAGGAGCAGTACTTC. Encoded protein: CASAQQGAQEQYF. V is TRBV12-3 or TRBV12-4 and J is TRBJ2-7; 9 nucleotides line up with TRBD1. V shed 8 bases, J shed 7 bases, and the junction held 9 bases outside the gene matches. CDR3 length: 13 amino acids.

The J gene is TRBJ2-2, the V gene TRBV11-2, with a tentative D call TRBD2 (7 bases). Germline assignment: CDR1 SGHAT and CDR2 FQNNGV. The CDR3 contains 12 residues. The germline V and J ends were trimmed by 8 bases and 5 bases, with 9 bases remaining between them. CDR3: CASGGATGELFF. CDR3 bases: TGTGCCAGCGGGGGGGCGACCGGGGAGCTGTTTTTT.

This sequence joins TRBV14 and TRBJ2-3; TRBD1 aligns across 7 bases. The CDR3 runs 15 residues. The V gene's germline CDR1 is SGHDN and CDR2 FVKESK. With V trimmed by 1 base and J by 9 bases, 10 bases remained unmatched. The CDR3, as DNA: TGTGCCAGCAGCCAAGTAGGGGGCCAGGGGCGAACGCAGTATTTT. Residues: CASSQVGGQGRTQYF.

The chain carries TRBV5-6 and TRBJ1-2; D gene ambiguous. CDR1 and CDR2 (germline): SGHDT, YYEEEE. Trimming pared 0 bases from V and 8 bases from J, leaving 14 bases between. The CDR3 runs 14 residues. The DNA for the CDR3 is TGTGCCAGCAGCTTGGACAGAGCGGGCCGGGGCTACACCTTC. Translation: CASSLDRAGRGYTF. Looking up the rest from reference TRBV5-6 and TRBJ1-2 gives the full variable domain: DAGVTQSPTHLIKTRGQQVTLRCSPKSGHDTVSWYQQALGQGPQFIFQYYEEEERQRGNFPDRFSGHQFPNYSSELNVNALLLGDSALYLCASSLDRAGRGYTFGSGTRLTVV.

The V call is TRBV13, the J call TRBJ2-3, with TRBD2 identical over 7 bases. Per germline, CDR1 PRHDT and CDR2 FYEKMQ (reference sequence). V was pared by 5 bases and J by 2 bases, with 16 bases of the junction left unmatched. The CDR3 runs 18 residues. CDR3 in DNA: TGTGCCAGCAGCACAACCAACAACTGGCGGGGGATCACAGATACGCAGTATTTT. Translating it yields CASSTTNNWRGITDTQYF.

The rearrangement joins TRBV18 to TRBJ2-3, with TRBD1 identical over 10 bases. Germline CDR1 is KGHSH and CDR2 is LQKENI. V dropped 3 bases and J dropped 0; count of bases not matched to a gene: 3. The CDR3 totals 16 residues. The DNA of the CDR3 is TGTGCCAGCTCACCTGACAGGGGGCTTAGCACAGATACGCAGTATTTT. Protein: CASSPDRGLSTDTQYF.

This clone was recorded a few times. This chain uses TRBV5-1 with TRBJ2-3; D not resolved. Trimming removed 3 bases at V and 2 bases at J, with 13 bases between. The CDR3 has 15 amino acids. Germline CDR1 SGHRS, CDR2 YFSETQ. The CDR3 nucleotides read TGCGCCAGCAGCTCTGTCCAGATGCTCACAGATACGCAGTATTTT. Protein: CASSSVQMLTDTQYF.

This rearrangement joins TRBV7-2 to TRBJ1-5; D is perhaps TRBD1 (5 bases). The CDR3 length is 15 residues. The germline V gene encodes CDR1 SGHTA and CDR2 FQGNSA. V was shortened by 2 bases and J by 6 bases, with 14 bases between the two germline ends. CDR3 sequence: CASSLTAQGAQPQHF. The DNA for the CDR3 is TGTGCCAGCAGCTTAACGGCCCAGGGCGCTCAGCCCCAGCATTTT.

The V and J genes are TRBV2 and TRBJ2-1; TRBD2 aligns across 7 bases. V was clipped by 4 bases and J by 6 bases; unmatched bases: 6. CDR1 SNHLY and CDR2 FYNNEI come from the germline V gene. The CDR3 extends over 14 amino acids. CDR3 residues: CASSGGLVSNEQFF. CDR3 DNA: TGTGCCAGCAGTGGTGGACTAGTAAGCAATGAGCAGTTCTTC. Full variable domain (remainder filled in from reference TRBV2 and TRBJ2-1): EPEVTQTPSHQVTQMGQEVILRCVPISNHLYFYWYRQILGQKVEFLVSFYNNEISEKSEIFDDQFSVERPDGSNFTLKIRSTKLEDSAMYFCASSGGLVSNEQFFGPGTRLTVL.

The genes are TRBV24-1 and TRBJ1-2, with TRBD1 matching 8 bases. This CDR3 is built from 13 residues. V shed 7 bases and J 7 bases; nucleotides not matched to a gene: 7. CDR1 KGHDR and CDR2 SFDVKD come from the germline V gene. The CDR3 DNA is TGTGCCACCAGAGATGGACAGGGCGGTGGCTACACCTTC. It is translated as CATRDGQGGGYTF.

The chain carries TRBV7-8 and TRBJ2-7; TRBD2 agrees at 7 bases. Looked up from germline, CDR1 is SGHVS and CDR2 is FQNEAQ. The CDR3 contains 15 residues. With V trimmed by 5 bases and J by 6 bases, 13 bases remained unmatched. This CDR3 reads CASSQILEGGSEQYV. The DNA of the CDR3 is TGTGCCAGCAGCCAAATCCTCGAGGGAGGGAGCGAGCAGTACGTC.

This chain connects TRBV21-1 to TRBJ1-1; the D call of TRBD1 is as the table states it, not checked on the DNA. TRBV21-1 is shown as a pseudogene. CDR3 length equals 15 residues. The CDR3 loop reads CASSKANTTNTEAFF. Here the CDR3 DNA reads TGTGCCAGCAGCAAAGCTAACACCACGAACACTGAAGCTTTCTTT.

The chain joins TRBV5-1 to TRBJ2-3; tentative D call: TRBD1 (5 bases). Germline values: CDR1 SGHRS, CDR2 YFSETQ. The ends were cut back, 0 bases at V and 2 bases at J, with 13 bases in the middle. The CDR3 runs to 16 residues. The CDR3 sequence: CASSLASRGATDTQYF. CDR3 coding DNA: TGCGCCAGCAGCTTGGCCTCTCGTGGGGCCACAGATACGCAGTATTTT. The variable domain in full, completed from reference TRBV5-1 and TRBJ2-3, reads KAGVTQTPRYLIKTRGQQVTLSCSPISGHRSVSWYQQTPGQGLQFLFEYFSETQRNKGNFPGRFSGRQFSNSRSEMNVSTLELGDSALYLCASSLASRGATDTQYFGPGTRLTVL.

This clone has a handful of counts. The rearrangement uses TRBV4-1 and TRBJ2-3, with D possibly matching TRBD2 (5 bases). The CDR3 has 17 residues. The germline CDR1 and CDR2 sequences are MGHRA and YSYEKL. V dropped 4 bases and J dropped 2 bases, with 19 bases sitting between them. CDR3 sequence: CASSLGRAGVNTDTQYF. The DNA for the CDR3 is TGCGCCAGCAGCCTAGGTCGGGCCGGGGTCAACACAGATACGCAGTATTTT.

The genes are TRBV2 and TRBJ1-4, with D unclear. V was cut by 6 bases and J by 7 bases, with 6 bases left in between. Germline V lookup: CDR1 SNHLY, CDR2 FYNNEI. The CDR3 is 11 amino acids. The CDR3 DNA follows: TGTGCCAGCAGCGGTTCTGAAAAACTGTTTTTT. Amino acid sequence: CASSGSEKLFF.

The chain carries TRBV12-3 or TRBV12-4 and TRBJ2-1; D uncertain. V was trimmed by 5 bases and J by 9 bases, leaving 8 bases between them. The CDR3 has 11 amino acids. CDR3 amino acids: CASSLSGEQFF. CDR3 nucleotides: TGTGCCAGCAGTCTGAGTGGTGAGCAGTTCTTC.

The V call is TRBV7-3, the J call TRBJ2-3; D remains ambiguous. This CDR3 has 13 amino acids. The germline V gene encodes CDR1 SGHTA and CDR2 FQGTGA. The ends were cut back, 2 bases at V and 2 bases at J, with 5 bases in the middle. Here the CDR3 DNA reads TGTGCCAGCAGCTTATCCTACACAGATACGCAGTATTTT. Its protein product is CASSLSYTDTQYF.

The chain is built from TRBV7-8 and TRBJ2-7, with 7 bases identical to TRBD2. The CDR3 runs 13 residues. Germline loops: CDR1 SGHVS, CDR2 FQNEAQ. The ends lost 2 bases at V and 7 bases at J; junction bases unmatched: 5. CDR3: CASSLFQGGEQYF. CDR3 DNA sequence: TGTGCCAGCAGCTTATTCCAGGGAGGGGAGCAGTACTTC.

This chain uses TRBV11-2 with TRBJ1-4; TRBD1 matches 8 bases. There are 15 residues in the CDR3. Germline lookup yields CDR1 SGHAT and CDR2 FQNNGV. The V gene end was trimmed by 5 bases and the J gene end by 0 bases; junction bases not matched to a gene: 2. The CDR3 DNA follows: TGTGCCAGCAGCCCAGGGGGCGCAACTAATGAAAAACTGTTTTTT. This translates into CASSPGGATNEKLFF. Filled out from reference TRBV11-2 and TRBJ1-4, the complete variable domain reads EAGVAQSPRYKIIEKRQSVAFWCNPISGHATLYWYQQILGQGPKLLIQFQNNGVVDDSQLPKDRFSAERLKGVDSTLKIQPAKLEDSAVYLCASSPGGATNEKLFFGSGTQLSVL.

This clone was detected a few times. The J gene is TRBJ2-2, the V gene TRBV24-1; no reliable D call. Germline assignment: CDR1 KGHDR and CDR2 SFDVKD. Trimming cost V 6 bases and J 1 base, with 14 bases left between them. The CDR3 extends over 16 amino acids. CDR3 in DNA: TGTGCCACCAGTACCTCATCTACCTTGAACACCGGGGAGCTGTTTTTT. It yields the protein CATSTSSTLNTGELFF.